This T cell receptor beta chain was sequenced for a study of shared clonotypes between healthy human individuals (TCRdb year 2020). Looking at the study overall: The cohort comprised a couple of women and a few men aged 18 to 49 years. For each donor, CD4 naive and CD4 memory were each run on three plates, CD8 naive on two plates, and CD8 memory on one plate. To estimate repertoire size and how much clonotype sharing occurs between individuals, the study deeply sequenced the blood TCR repertoires of five healthy adults. To increase sequencing depth and limit assay-specific biases, different laboratories used diverse techniques to prepare libraries and sequence TCR repertoires. Between about 0.9 and 8.9 billion PBMCs per donor were obtained by leukapheresis. Overall study outcomes, separate from this receptor: Higher generation probabilities were observed for clonotypes shared by all four sorted-subset donors than for non-shared clonotypes. Across four donors, about 4.5% of naive CD4, roughly 3.3% of naive CD8, around 2.1% of memory CD4, and 0.3% to 0.45% of memory CD8 clonotypes were shared. The small number of donors limited the genetic and exposure-history diversity represented. Even with the large sequencing depth, rarefaction of the sorted-subset datasets indicated that sequencing was incomplete. Naive subsets generally had larger estimated clonotype richness than memory subsets did. Pairwise subsampling led to the expectation that sequencing depth would affect the degree of clonotype sharing among donors. Sampling was restricted to blood, and TCR repertoires in tissues likely differ from the TCR repertoires found in blood.

Note on this clone: There is no known antigen for this receptor. No base quality values were provided; no much bigger clone lies one nucleotide off.

Sequences LNHDA (CDR1) and SQIVND (CDR2) are obtained from the germline V gene (reference sequence). From cysteine to phenylalanine, the CDR3 is 13 amino acids long. Just the 39-base CDR3 DNA is kept, in frame starting at base 1. V sheds 10 bases and J sheds 4 bases, leaving 11 bases between their ends. The donors were healthy, HIV-negative adults with no recently reported acute infections or vaccinations. Every donor was a Caucasian adult living in Nashville, Tennessee, USA. CD4+ T cells were enriched by magnetic negative selection; naive cells were then positively selected on CD45RA, and the negative fraction formed the memory subset. Blood was obtained by leukapheresis, after which PBMCs were separated by Ficoll-Histopaque density gradient centrifugation and cryopreserved in liquid nitrogen vapor phase. Analytical flow cytometry was used to check the purity and quantity of each magnetically sorted T cell population. From each sorted fraction, genomic DNA was isolated and quantified by UV absorbance on a Nanodrop 2000c.

TCR CDR3 regions were amplified from genomic DNA by multiplex PCR using the deep immunoSEQ assay. For each cell subset, the extracted genomic DNA was distributed evenly across all wells of several immunoSEQ 96-well plates, and each plate served as one replicate. For sorted subsets, 200 to 250 ng of genomic DNA, equivalent to around 31,000 T cell genomes, went into each replicate PCR. The purified libraries were quantified using a Qubit 3.0 fluorometer, sized with a Bioanalyzer 2100, and then quantified again using the KAPA Library Quantification kit. Each immunoSEQ 96-well plate was sequenced on its own single-read 150-cycle Illumina NextSeq 550 flow cell. The published analysis was carried out like this. Because the immunoSEQ output included only junctional sequences and no quality scores, the filtering could not be the same as the filtering used for full-length reads. Sequences were annotated with PyIR, a Python wrapper for IgBLAST v1.9, using IMGT germline references to assign V/J genes and CDR3. Reads were filtered out if the reads had weak V/J assignments (E-value above 1e-6), no CDR3, stop codons, out-of-frame junctions, or ambiguous translated residues. V3J clonotypes were defined as sequences sharing the same inferred V gene, J gene, and CDR3 amino acid sequence. To compute the percentage overlap between repertoires, the number of shared unique clonotypes was divided by the size of the smaller repertoire. Repertoire richness was assessed with RTK rarefaction, the Chao1 estimator, and Recon v2.1 estimates of unobserved clonotypes. Generation probabilities were computed with OLGA for all TCRbeta clonotypes obtained by the gDNA method from several donors. This immuneACCESS table, as held by TCRdb, lists in-frame sequences with V and J called but not all clones. Of the missing ones, under half trace to an unresolved V gene in checked studies; the others have no known cause. V, J and clone size derive from that table, while D and trimming were established from the DNA sequence. This sample comprises under 1,100,000 clones, 70% to 80% of them detected only once. Roughly 1.5% of the sample goes to the ten largest clones.

This clonotype was obtained from a man between 18 and 29 years old in good health. The sequence is built from TRBV19 and TRBJ1-6, with a weak D call of TRBD1 (6 bases match). Sequenced: memory CD4+ T cells sorted from blood. What this sample's cell subset or site label stands for: CD45RA-negative fraction. CDR3 sequence: CATQTGYNSPLHF. The DNA sequence is as follows: TGTGCCACCCAGACAGGTTATAATTCACCCCTCCACTTT.